Described below is a single T cell receptor (beta chain) sequence and its context. The antigen is undetermined. Other DNA sequences in this sample translate to the same CDR3. This sample was included in a study of a mutant IDH1 vaccine in newly diagnosed glioma. Looking at the study overall: Previous treatment comprised radiotherapy, temozolomide, or both, mostly both. Whole-study results and caveats: Pseudoprogression appeared independent of alterations in top peripheral clonotypes.

Germline values: CDR1 SGHTA, CDR2 FQGNSA. Trimming removed 5 bases from V and 1 base from J, with 8 bases in between. CDR3 size: 14 residues. Sequencing used immunoSEQ multiplex PCR; TCRdb keeps in-frame clones, though not all of them. The table shows about 34,000 clones, with about 87% occurring only once. The time point denotes: week 47, end of study. Each dose delivered 300 ug of mutant IDH1 20-mer peptide subcutaneously with imiquimod. Diagnosis in the donors showed new WHO grade 3 or 4 astrocytomas that were IDH1-mutant and ATRX-lost. This TCR was sampled from a woman aged 25 to 39 with glioma. The chain links TRBV7-2 to TRBJ2-2; no reliable D call. Sequencing used PBMCs, obtained from a glioma patient whose treatment included an IDH1 peptide vaccine. CDR3 sequence reads: CASSLNRNTGELFF. CDR3 DNA sequence: TGTGCCAGCAGCCTGAATCGGAACACCGGGGAGCTGTTTTTT.